These T cell receptor beta chains were read from a single sample in a study of T-cell reconstitution after alpha-beta-depleted transplantation in children. TCRdb itself ran the PCR reads through MiXCR, one entry per CDR3 protein. The sample contains about half a million distinct CDR3 sequences, around an eighth of which appear only once. Specimen: PBMCs from the stem cell graft donor, collected from the stem cell graft. Every receptor here comes from a human donor who donated a stem cell graft to a child with combined immunodeficiency. Each CDR3 is given with its conserved first and last residue. The D gene is left open where the match is weak. A clone size is listed for some rows: how often the clone was seen (once, few, many), or a class if it is expanded.

D gene: TRBD1
V gene: TRBV5-6
J gene: TRBJ2-1
clone size: .
CDR3 protein: CASSLGDRGSEQFF
CDR3 DNA: TGTGCCAGCAGCTTGGGGGACAGGGGAAGTGAGCAGTTCTTC

D gene: .
V gene: TRBV9
J gene: TRBJ1-1
clone size: .
CDR3 protein: CASSVGSYTEAFF
CDR3 DNA: TGTGCCAGCAGCGTGGGCAGTTACACTGAAGCTTTCTTT

D gene: .
V gene: TRBV29-1
J gene: TRBJ1-1
clone size: few
CDR3 protein: CSVKNTEAFF
CDR3 DNA: TGCAGCGTTAAAAACACTGAAGCTTTCTTT

D gene: TRBD1
V gene: TRBV7-2
J gene: TRBJ2-6
clone size: many
CDR3 protein: CASSSTGAGANVLTF
CDR3 DNA: TGTGCCAGCAGCTCGACAGGGGCTGGGGCCAACGTCCTGACTTTC

D gene: TRBD2
V gene: TRBV11-2
J gene: TRBJ2-1
clone size: many
CDR3 protein: CASSEQTSGFYNEQFF
CDR3 DNA: TGTGCCAGCAGCGAACAGACTAGCGGGTTTTACAATGAGCAGTTCTTC

D gene: .
V gene: TRBV20-1
J gene: TRBJ1-1
clone size: .
CDR3 protein: CSAPGAGISEAFF
CDR3 DNA: TGCAGTGCTCCCGGGGCAGGGATCTCTGAAGCTTTCTTT

D gene: .
V gene: TRBV12-3/TRBV12-4
J gene: TRBJ2-7
clone size: many
CDR3 protein: CASSLQGYEQYF
CDR3 DNA: TGTGCCAGCAGCTTACAGGGCTACGAGCAGTACTTC

D gene: .
V gene: TRBV12-3/TRBV12-4
J gene: TRBJ2-2
clone size: .
CDR3 protein: CAIPDRNTGELFF
CDR3 DNA: TGTGCCATCCCGGACAGGAACACCGGGGAGCTGTTTTTT

D gene: TRBD1
V gene: TRBV6-5
J gene: TRBJ1-1
clone size: many
CDR3 protein: CASSSTGDWLRTEAFF
CDR3 DNA: TGTGCCAGCAGTTCGACAGGGGATTGGTTGCGCACTGAAGCTTTCTTT

D gene: .
V gene: TRBV6-1
J gene: TRBJ2-3
clone size: few
CDR3 protein: CASSGATEAHTQYF
CDR3 DNA: TGTGCCAGCAGTGGAGCCACGGAGGCCCATACGCAGTATTTT

D gene: .
V gene: TRBV9
J gene: TRBJ2-5
clone size: few
CDR3 protein: CASSRGNQETQYF
CDR3 DNA: TGTGCCAGCAGCAGGGGTAACCAAGAGACCCAGTACTTC

D gene: .
V gene: TRBV5-4
J gene: TRBJ2-7
clone size: .
CDR3 protein: CASSLGGGLNYEQYF
CDR3 DNA: TGTGCCAGCAGCTTGGGAGGGGGGCTCAACTACGAGCAGTACTTC

D gene: .
V gene: TRBV4-2
J gene: TRBJ2-6
clone size: .
CDR3 protein: CASSPRDGSVLTF
CDR3 DNA: TGTGCCAGCAGCCCCAGGGACGGTAGCGTCCTGACTTTC

D gene: TRBD2
V gene: TRBV6-2/TRBV6-3
J gene: TRBJ2-1
clone size: few
CDR3 protein: CASSQGLAGPNEQFF
CDR3 DNA: TGTGCCAGCAGCCAGGGACTAGCGGGGCCGAATGAGCAGTTCTTC

D gene: TRBD2
V gene: TRBV12-3/TRBV12-4
J gene: TRBJ2-7
clone size: many
CDR3 protein: CASSFGLAGGSEQYF
CDR3 DNA: TGTGCCAGCAGCTTCGGACTAGCGGGAGGGTCCGAGCAGTACTTC

D gene: TRBD1
V gene: TRBV28
J gene: TRBJ2-6
clone size: .
CDR3 protein: CASSTGPYGTAGANVLTF
CDR3 DNA: TGTGCCAGCAGTACTGGGCCGTACGGGACAGCTGGGGCCAACGTCCTGACTTTC

D gene: .
V gene: TRBV20-1
J gene: TRBJ2-7
clone size: few
CDR3 protein: CSATDEGASDEQYF
CDR3 DNA: TGCAGTGCCACGGATGAGGGGGCTAGCGACGAGCAGTACTTC

D gene: .
V gene: TRBV20-1
J gene: TRBJ2-1
clone size: many
CDR3 protein: CSARDFGAPYNEQFF
CDR3 DNA: TGCAGTGCTAGAGATTTTGGAGCTCCCTACAATGAGCAGTTCTTC

D gene: .
V gene: TRBV15
J gene: TRBJ2-7
clone size: few
CDR3 protein: CATSRVTSRSYEQYF
CDR3 DNA: TGTGCCACCAGCAGAGTCACTAGTAGGTCCTACGAGCAGTACTTC

D gene: .
V gene: TRBV12-3/TRBV12-4
J gene: TRBJ1-1
clone size: few
CDR3 protein: CASSIQGHEAFF
CDR3 DNA: TGTGCCAGCAGCATACAGGGCCATGAAGCTTTCTTT

D gene: .
V gene: TRBV29-1
J gene: TRBJ2-1
clone size: .
CDR3 protein: CSVVSGAVDEQFF
CDR3 DNA: TGCAGCGTTGTATCGGGAGCTGTAGATGAGCAGTTCTTC

D gene: .
V gene: TRBV7-2
J gene: TRBJ1-2
clone size: once
CDR3 protein: CASSPRPFGQRAYGYTF
CDR3 DNA: TGTGCCAGCAGCCCCCGACCCTTTGGACAGAGAGCCTATGGCTACACCTTC

D gene: TRBD1
V gene: TRBV5-6
J gene: TRBJ2-5
clone size: many
CDR3 protein: CASRDRGGQETQYF
CDR3 DNA: TGTGCCAGCAGGGACAGGGGCGGACAAGAGACCCAGTACTTC

D gene: .
V gene: TRBV27
J gene: TRBJ2-2
clone size: .
CDR3 protein: CASSSGFGAGELFF
CDR3 DNA: TGTGCCAGCAGTTCCGGGTTTGGAGCCGGGGAGCTGTTTTTT

D gene: TRBD1
V gene: TRBV30
J gene: TRBJ2-7
clone size: many
CDR3 protein: CASLKDRPYEQYF
CDR3 DNA: TGTGCCTCTTTGAAGGACAGGCCCTACGAGCAGTACTTC

D gene: .
V gene: TRBV12-3/TRBV12-4
J gene: TRBJ2-1
clone size: many
CDR3 protein: CASSFSREAGEQFF
CDR3 DNA: TGTGCCAGCAGTTTTAGTAGGGAAGCGGGTGAGCAGTTCTTC

D gene: .
V gene: TRBV7-9
J gene: TRBJ1-1
clone size: few
CDR3 protein: CASSLPTVNTEAFF
CDR3 DNA: TGTGCCAGCAGCTTACCGACGGTGAACACTGAAGCTTTCTTT

D gene: .
V gene: TRBV11-1
J gene: TRBJ2-1
clone size: few
CDR3 protein: CASSPYRGTAGTSNHIMRQFF
CDR3 DNA: TGTGCCAGCAGCCCATACCGCGGGACAGCAGGGACTAGTAACCATATAATGAGGCAGTTCTTC

D gene: .
V gene: TRBV12-3/TRBV12-4
J gene: TRBJ1-1
clone size: many
CDR3 protein: CASSFGPANTEAFF
CDR3 DNA: TGTGCCAGCAGTTTTGGACCGGCGAACACTGAAGCTTTCTTT

D gene: .
V gene: TRBV10-2
J gene: TRBJ1-5
clone size: .
CDR3 protein: CASSDGTLYQPQHF
CDR3 DNA: TGCGCCAGCAGTGACGGGACGCTGTATCAGCCCCAGCATTTT

D gene: TRBD1
V gene: TRBV5-1
J gene: TRBJ2-7
clone size: .
CDR3 protein: CASSLATGTGAYEQYF
CDR3 DNA: TGCGCCAGCAGCTTGGCAACCGGGACAGGGGCCTACGAGCAGTACTTC

D gene: .
V gene: TRBV6-1
J gene: TRBJ2-2
clone size: .
CDR3 protein: CASGPGLGTGELFF
CDR3 DNA: TGTGCCAGTGGGCCAGGGTTAGGCACCGGGGAGCTGTTTTTT

D gene: .
V gene: TRBV10-3
J gene: TRBJ1-6
clone size: .
CDR3 protein: CAISDYEGPLHF
CDR3 DNA: TGTGCCATCAGTGACTATGAAGGACCCCTCCACTTT

D gene: TRBD2
V gene: TRBV4-3
J gene: TRBJ2-1
clone size: few
CDR3 protein: CASSPTSGGDNEQFF
CDR3 DNA: TGCGCCAGCAGCCCGACTAGCGGGGGGGACAATGAGCAGTTCTTC

D gene: .
V gene: TRBV12-3/TRBV12-4
J gene: TRBJ2-7
clone size: many
CDR3 protein: CASSDYYEQYF
CDR3 DNA: TGTGCCAGCAGTGACTACTACGAGCAGTACTTC

D gene: .
V gene: TRBV7-9
J gene: TRBJ2-7
clone size: few
CDR3 protein: CASSSDGGLWLNEQYF
CDR3 DNA: TGTGCCAGCAGCTCGGACGGGGGTTTATGGCTTAACGAGCAGTACTTC

D gene: .
V gene: TRBV3-1
J gene: TRBJ1-5
clone size: .
CDR3 protein: CASSQVNSNQPQHF
CDR3 DNA: TGTGCCAGCAGCCAGGTTAATAGCAATCAGCCCCAGCATTTT

D gene: TRBD1
V gene: TRBV5-1
J gene: TRBJ1-2
clone size: few
CDR3 protein: CASSQGDRSGGYTF
CDR3 DNA: TGCGCCAGCAGCCAAGGGGACAGGTCCGGTGGCTACACCTTC

D gene: .
V gene: TRBV6-2/TRBV6-3
J gene: TRBJ2-7
clone size: many
CDR3 protein: CASSQLGAGSYEQYF
CDR3 DNA: TGTGCCAGCAGCCAACTGGGGGCCGGGTCCTACGAGCAGTACTTC

D gene: .
V gene: TRBV11-2
J gene: TRBJ2-1
clone size: many
CDR3 protein: CASSLGQFGTYNEQFF
CDR3 DNA: TGTGCCAGCAGCTTGGGACAATTTGGCACCTACAATGAGCAGTTCTTC

D gene: TRBD1
V gene: TRBV7-9
J gene: TRBJ2-1
clone size: few
CDR3 protein: CASSLRDRGDEQFF
CDR3 DNA: TGTGCCAGCAGCTTACGTGACAGGGGTGATGAGCAGTTCTTC

D gene: TRBD2
V gene: TRBV11-2
J gene: TRBJ2-5
clone size: .
CDR3 protein: CASSLGGGRFVETQYF
CDR3 DNA: TGTGCCAGCAGCTTAGGGGGCGGGAGGTTTGTCGAGACCCAGTACTTC

D gene: .
V gene: TRBV6-5
J gene: TRBJ2-7
clone size: .
CDR3 protein: CASSYGGHSYEQYF
CDR3 DNA: TGTGCCAGCAGTTACGGGGGACACTCCTACGAGCAGTACTTC

D gene: TRBD1
V gene: TRBV27
J gene: TRBJ2-5
clone size: .
CDR3 protein: CASSFRWDRRQETQYF
CDR3 DNA: TGTGCCAGCAGTTTTCGCTGGGACAGAAGACAAGAGACCCAGTACTTC

D gene: .
V gene: TRBV5-6
J gene: TRBJ2-5
clone size: many
CDR3 protein: CASSLAQTLQETQYF
CDR3 DNA: TGTGCCAGCAGCTTGGCACAGACCCTCCAAGAGACCCAGTACTTC

D gene: .
V gene: TRBV12-5
J gene: TRBJ1-2
clone size: .
CDR3 protein: CASGSSDGYTF
CDR3 DNA: TGTGCTAGTGGTTCTTCAGATGGCTACACCTTC

D gene: .
V gene: TRBV15
J gene: TRBJ1-1
clone size: .
CDR3 protein: CATSRDRGVNTEAFF
CDR3 DNA: TGTGCCACCAGCAGAGATCGTGGGGTGAACACTGAAGCTTTCTTT

D gene: .
V gene: TRBV4-3
J gene: TRBJ1-1
clone size: .
CDR3 protein: CASSQDLEGGGTEAFF
CDR3 DNA: TGCGCCAGCAGCCAAGATCTGGAGGGAGGAGGGACTGAAGCTTTCTTT